This TCR beta chain was captured in a study of T cells after yellow fever vaccination. General study points: Once the booster was given, most primary-vaccination clones reappeared, at about 96% for CD4 and approximately 88% for CD8.

5'RACE template switching generated TCR cDNA, adding a universal primer site and UMIs. TCRdb ran MiXCR on the 5' RACE reads and lists one entry per CDR3 protein. Among hundreds of thousands of distinct CDR3 sequences listed, around 17% were seen once. Germline V gives CDR1 ENHRY, CDR2 SYGVKD. This CDR3 contains 15 residues. The germline V and J ends were trimmed by 1 base and 6 bases, with 15 bases remaining between them. On this clonotype itself: Its target is unknown.

The sequence came from a man between 18 and 29 years old who received the YFV17D yellow fever vaccine. This material consisted of PBMCs, taken around 5 days after the first yellow fever vaccination. This chain connects TRBV10-3 to TRBJ1-2; the D is unclear. This chain's CDR3 is CAISEYGPGRDGYTF. CDR3 DNA sequence: TGTGCCATCAGTGAGTATGGACCCGGGCGAGATGGCTACACCTTC.